This entry concerns a single T cell receptor beta chain. No antigen is known for it. The record originates from a study of OX40 agonist ivuxolimab in advanced cancers. Study in general: Administration of intravenous ivuxolimab to patients occurred every 2 weeks at 0.01 to 10 mg/kg. Previous treatment with anti-PD-1, anti-PD-L1 or anti-CTLA-4 therapy was allowed; 40% had received some. Dose-escalation patients were diagnosed with hepatocellular carcinoma, melanoma, renal cell cancer or head and neck cancer.

Study observations and caveats: Among expanded peripheral T cells, antigen specificity went undetermined.

Data came from immunoSEQ multiplex PCR; TCRdb stores just in-frame clones and leaves some out. In the table there are tens of thousands of clones, 85% to 95% of which are singletons. This CDR3 region has 15 residues. V lost 6 bases, J lost 0 bases, and 14 bases lay in between. Germline V CDR1 and CDR2: MNHEY, SMNVEV (reference sequence). The sequencing here drew on CD4+ or CD8+ T cells sorted from blood, taken in a trial of the OX40 agonist ivuxolimab. The receptor was derived from an adult with an advanced solid tumor such as melanoma, head and neck, liver or kidney cancer. J is TRBJ1-1 and V is TRBV27, with D possibly TRBD1 on 6 matching bases. CDR3 loop: CASRRRGMMNTEAFF. CDR3 bases: TGTGCCAGCAGAAGAAGGGGGATGATGAACACTGAAGCTTTCTTT.